These 26 T cell receptor beta chains were all obtained from the same sample, sequenced in a study of CD8+CD57+ T cells in acquired aplastic anemia (dated 2018 in TCRdb). Reads for this sample came from an Illumina HiSeq 2000. TCR beta VDJ combination and CDR3 sequence profiling used genomic DNA as the template. In-frame beta chains were kept once TCRdb had trimmed the public reads at Q25 with fastp and called clones with MiXCR. Each CDR3 protein gets just one entry, which takes the most common genes and DNA from the rows behind it. The table for this sample lists approximately 220,000 distinct CDR3 sequences; under 55% of them were counted only once. Roughly 21% of the sample is held by the ten biggest clonotypes. Patients chosen for sequencing had shown expansion of CD8+CD57+ cells by flow cytometry. The sample comprised sorted CD4+, CD8+, or CD8+CD57+ T cells (not recorded which) from PBMCs. These receptors were obtained from a human donor with aplastic anemia.

Ten or more counts support this clonotype. The J gene is TRBJ1-6, the V gene TRBV19; D is possibly TRBD1 (6 bases). In germline, CDR1 is LNHDA, CDR2 SQIVND (reference sequence). Trimming left V 6 bases short and J 3 bases short, with 15 bases between. The CDR3 contains 16 residues. Written as DNA, the CDR3 is TGTGCCAGTAGGGTACAGGGAGAAGACTATAATTCACCCCTCCACTTT. Its protein is CASRVQGEDYNSPLHF.

The V call is TRBV24-1, the J call TRBJ2-3, with D possibly being TRBD2 (7 bases). The V gene lost 7 bases and the J gene lost 4 bases, with 17 bases spanning the gap. The CDR3 contains 15 residues. The V gene's germline CDR1 is KGHDR and CDR2 SFDVKD. CDR3 coding DNA: TGTGCCACCAGAAAGGGGGGAGGGACGGCAGATACGCAGTATTTT. This translates into CATRKGGGTADTQYF.

The chain links TRBV28 to TRBJ1-2; TRBD1 matches 7 bases. The CDR3 extends over 16 amino acids. V gave up 11 bases and J gave up 4 bases; unmatched junction bases: 19. Germline lookup yields CDR1 MDHEN and CDR2 SYDVKM. In DNA, the CDR3 is TGTGCCGGCGTTGGGACCGAGGACAGGTTCCCCTATGGCTACACCTTC. It codes for CAGVGTEDRFPYGYTF.

In its sample, this clonotype was seen a few times. CDR3 sequence reads: CASSSVLAGNYNEQFF. The CDR3 DNA follows: TGTGCCAGCAGCTCGGTACTAGCGGGGAACTACAATGAGCAGTTCTTC. The chain joins TRBV5-6 to TRBJ2-1; 10 positions match TRBD2. After removal of 3 bases from V and 3 bases from J, the junction contained 6 bases not matched to a gene. The CDR3 contains 16 residues. The germline gives CDR1 SGHDT, CDR2 YYEEEE.

This chain joins TRBV10-3 and TRBJ1-6; 7 nucleotides agree with TRBD1. This CDR3 spans 15 amino acids. Germline V gives CDR1 ENHRY, CDR2 SYGVKD. With 5 bases clipped from V and 10 bases from J, the junction kept 11 bases outside the gene matches. The CDR3 DNA follows: TGTGCCATCAGTAGTGACAGGGAGGGACGGTCACCCCTCCACTTT. The encoded protein is CAISSDREGRSPLHF.

As for this clonotype: One base away lies a much larger clone, so this may be a sequencing read error. The genes are TRBV20-1 and TRBJ1-4; 8 bases are a match to TRBD1. The germline gives CDR1 DFQATT, CDR2 SNEGSKA (reference sequence). CDR3 length: 14 residues. CDR3 in DNA: TGCAGTGCTAGACATGGGACAGGCGATGAAGAACTGTTTTTT. This sequence encodes CSARHGTGDEELFF.

This clonotype was counted at least ten times. V and J are TRBV6-5 and TRBJ1-2, with 10 bases that match TRBD1. This CDR3 is built from 16 residues. Germline V gene lookup returns CDR1 MNHEY and CDR2 SVGAGI. V shed 8 bases and J 7 bases; nucleotides not matched to a gene: 16. The CDR3: CASAPLRDRGSGGYTF. The CDR3 coding sequence is TGTGCCAGCGCACCGCTCCGGGACAGGGGTTCAGGTGGCTACACCTTC.

The chain is built from TRBV5-1 and TRBJ2-2; 11 bases are shared with TRBD2. The CDR3 runs 17 residues. After removal of 4 bases from V and 2 bases from J, the junction contained 7 bases not matched to a gene. Germline V CDR1 and CDR2: SGHRS, YFSETQ. CDR3 DNA sequence: TGCGCCAGCAGCCTGTGGGGACTAGCGGAAAACACCGGGGAGCTGTTTTTT. Protein: CASSLWGLAENTGELFF.

The rearrangement uses TRBV7-2 and TRBJ1-1; unclear D gene. Germline CDR1 is SGHTA and CDR2 is FQGNSA. This CDR3 has 15 amino acids. V was shortened by 0 bases and J by 3 bases, with 11 bases between the two germline ends. Here the CDR3 reads CASSLALGVDTEAFF. DNA for the CDR3: TGTGCCAGCAGCTTAGCTCTTGGGGTGGACACTGAAGCTTTCTTT.

Remarks on this clonotype: A much more abundant neighbour one base away suggests this may be a read error. The chain is built from TRBV5-6 and TRBJ1-1; tentatively, D is TRBD1 (5 bases). V was pared by 5 bases and J by 4 bases, with 15 bases between. The CDR3 length is 14 residues. The germline CDR1 and CDR2 sequences are SGHDT and YYEEEE. The CDR3 protein is CASRLGEMSTEAFF. CDR3 coding DNA: TGTGCCAGCAGATTAGGGGAAATGAGCACTGAAGCTTTCTTT.

There are many counts of this clonotype. The gene calls are TRBV19 and TRBJ2-7; 9 bases align to TRBD1. V was pared by 4 bases and J by 1 base, with 2 bases of the junction left unmatched. This CDR3 contains 14 residues. Germline CDR1 is LNHDA and CDR2 is SQIVND (reference sequence). The DNA for the CDR3 is TGTGCCAGTAGTAGGGACAGGGAGTCCTACGAGCAGTACTTC. This encodes CASSRDRESYEQYF.

The chain has TRBV7-9 and TRBJ2-6; D call uncertain. Germline loops: CDR1 SEHNR, CDR2 FQNEAQ (reference sequence). The CDR3 runs to 17 residues. Trimming removed 1 base from V and 1 base from J, with 11 bases in between. The chain's CDR3 is CASSLGTGASGANVLTF. The CDR3 DNA follows: TGTGCCAGCAGCTTAGGGACGGGCGCATCTGGGGCCAACGTCCTGACTTTC. Complete variable domain (other parts from reference TRBV7-9 and TRBJ2-6): DTGVSQNPRHKITKRGQNVTFRCDPISEHNRLYWYRQTLGQGPEFLTYFQNEAQLEKSRLLSDRFSAERPKGSFSTLEIQRTEQGDSAMYLCASSLGTGASGANVLTFGAGSRLTVL.

The chain links TRBV2 to TRBJ2-7, with TRBD1 as a possible D gene (5 bases). Germline V gives CDR1 SNHLY, CDR2 FYNNEI. The ends were cut back, 8 bases at V and 2 bases at J, with 10 bases in the middle. The CDR3 consists of 12 residues. CDR3 coding DNA: TGTGCCAGCGGCAGGGATACCTACGAGCAGTACTTC. This translates into CASGRDTYEQYF. Full variable domain (missing parts from reference TRBV2 and TRBJ2-7): EPEVTQTPSHQVTQMGQEVILRCVPISNHLYFYWYRQILGQKVEFLVSFYNNEISEKSEIFDDQFSVERPDGSNFTLKIRSTKLEDSAMYFCASGRDTYEQYFGPGTRLTVT.

This clonotype was recorded at least ten times. The V and J genes are TRBV20-1 and TRBJ1-2; 7 bases align to TRBD1. The CDR3 has 15 residues. The germline V gene has CDR1 DFQATT and CDR2 SNEGSKA (reference sequence). The V segment lost 0 bases and the J segment 2 bases; nucleotides outside the gene matches: 6. The CDR3: CSARDSGGPNYGYTF. The CDR3 DNA sequence: TGCAGTGCTAGAGATTCAGGGGGGCCGAACTATGGCTACACCTTC.

To note about this clonotype: This may be a read error: a much more frequent sequence differs by one nucleotide. The chain is built from TRBV6-4 and TRBJ2-7; tentative D call: TRBD2 (6 bases). The CDR3 runs to 14 residues. CDR1 is MRHNA and CDR2 is SNTAGT in the germline V gene. The CDR3 DNA is TGTGCCAGCAGTGAGGAGGGTTCGGCCTACGAGCGGTACTTC. Its translation is CASSEEGSAYERYF.

The V gene is TRBV19, the J gene TRBJ1-2; no clear D. CDR1 LNHDA and CDR2 SQIVND come from the germline V gene (reference sequence). The ends were cut back, 10 bases at V and 6 bases at J, with 9 bases in the middle. There are 10 residues in the CDR3. CDR3 DNA: TGTGCCACCGCAAGGGATGGCTACACCTTC. This gives the protein CATARDGYTF.

Ten or more counts support this clonotype. The chain links TRBV11-3 to TRBJ2-2; possible D gene TRBD2, 6 bases. Germline values: CDR1 SGHNT, CDR2 YENEEA. The V end was cut by 4 bases, the J end by 4 bases, with 13 bases between. This CDR3 has 15 amino acids. DNA for the CDR3: TGTGCCAGCAGCTCACTGCGGGGTGGCACCGGGGAGCTGTTTTTT. This translates into CASSSLRGGTGELFF.

In this sample, this clonotype turned up many times. V and J are TRBV10-1 and TRBJ2-5; possible D gene TRBD2, 6 bases. The germline V gene encodes CDR1 WNHNN and CDR2 SYGVQD (reference sequence). V was shortened by 0 bases and J by 1 base, with 6 bases between the two germline ends. This CDR3 is 14 amino acids long. The CDR3 protein is CASSESTSQETQYF. The CDR3 nucleotides are TGCGCCAGCAGTGAGTCGACTAGCCAAGAGACCCAGTACTTC.

V and J are TRBV9 and TRBJ1-3; unclear D gene. This CDR3 is 12 amino acids long. CDR1 is SGDLS and CDR2 is YYNGEE in the germline V gene. The V end was cut by 4 bases, the J end by 8 bases, with 10 bases between. The CDR3 region is CASSPNLDTIYF. Here the CDR3 DNA reads TGTGCCAGCAGCCCCAACCTAGACACCATATATTTT. Full variable domain (remainder filled in from reference TRBV9 and TRBJ1-3): DSGVTQTPKHLITATGQRVTLRCSPRSGDLSVYWYQQSLDQGLQFLIQYYNGEERAKGNILERFSAQQFPDLHSELNLSSLELGDSALYFCASSPNLDTIYFGEGSWLTVV.

On this clonotype itself: A much larger clone differs by one base, so this may be a read error. This chain uses TRBV2 with TRBJ2-1, with 12 bases aligning to TRBD2. Trimming took 5 bases from V and 12 from J; bases not matched to a gene: 11. The V gene's germline CDR1 is SNHLY and CDR2 FYNNEI. The CDR3 is 15 amino acids. CDR3 DNA: TGTGCCAGCAGTTCTAGCGGGGGGGCCATCGGTGGGCAGTTCTTC. Its translation: CASSSSGGAIGGQFF.

This clonotype was counted many times. The V and J genes are TRBV2 and TRBJ2-5, with no clear D. The germline gives CDR1 SNHLY, CDR2 FYNNEI. The V end lost 4 bases, the J end lost 0 bases, and 9 bases lay between the germline ends. This CDR3 has 14 amino acids. The CDR3, as DNA: TGTGCCAGCAGTGGGCGACGGTACCAAGAGACCCAGTACTTC. Its protein product is CASSGRRYQETQYF.

This clonotype has at least ten counts. The CDR3 DNA sequence: TGTGCCAGCAGCTTCCAGGGTATGGATACGCAGTATTTT. It specifies CASSFQGMDTQYF. This chain joins TRBV7-3 and TRBJ2-3; D is possibly TRBD1 (5 bases). The germline V and J ends were trimmed by 3 bases and 6 bases, with 10 bases remaining between them. The CDR3 totals 13 residues. Per germline, CDR1 SGHTA and CDR2 FQGTGA.

This clonotype has just a few counts. The rearrangement joins TRBV7-9 to TRBJ2-5; D might be TRBD1 (5 bases). This CDR3 comprises 16 residues. Germline CDR1 and CDR2: SEHNR and FQNEAQ (reference sequence). V lost 8 bases and J lost 6, with 25 bases in between. CDR3 nucleotides: TGTGCCAGCGGGGTGGGCGGCGGACACCTGGGGAAGACCCAGTACTTC. Protein: CASGVGGGHLGKTQYF.

This clonotype came up many times. The V and J genes are TRBV19 and TRBJ1-2; no clear D. CDR1 LNHDA and CDR2 SQIVND come from the germline V gene (reference sequence). CDR3 length: 14 amino acids. The V and J ends lost 7 bases and 0 bases respectively, with 12 bases between them. DNA for the CDR3: TGTGCCAGTAATCCCCGGGTATCTAACTATGGCTACACCTTC. Protein sequence: CASNPRVSNYGYTF.

This clonotype was detected ten times or more. The chain's CDR3 is CASSPPHGTAKPQHF. The CDR3 DNA is TGTGCCAGCAGTCCCCCTCACGGGACAGCAAAGCCCCAGCATTTT. The rearrangement links TRBV28 to TRBJ1-5; 7 bases line up with TRBD1. Per the germline V gene, CDR1 is MDHEN and CDR2 is SYDVKM. With 5 bases clipped from V and 8 bases from J, the junction kept 12 bases outside the gene matches. There are 15 residues in the CDR3. Full variable domain (remainder filled in from reference TRBV28 and TRBJ1-5): DVKVTQSSRYLVKRTGEKVFLECVQDMDHENMFWYRQDPGLGLRLIYFSYDVKMKEKGDIPEGYSVSREKKERFSLILESASTNQTSMYLCASSPPHGTAKPQHFGDGTRLSIL.

The chain uses TRBV4-2 and TRBJ2-7; 7 bases map to TRBD2. This CDR3 is 20 amino acids long. V shed 1 base, J shed 0 bases, and the junction held 18 bases outside the gene matches. Germline V CDR1 and CDR2: LGHNA, YNFKEQ. CDR3 coding DNA: TGTGCCAGCAGCCAAGTTCTTGGGGGGGGGGAATATTTAACCTCCTACGAGCAGTACTTC. This encodes CASSQVLGGGEYLTSYEQYF.